These 24 T cell receptor beta chains came from one sample sequenced in a study of blood T cells in healthy people across ages. The second PCR ran roughly 6 to 11 cycles with a sample-barcoded 5' primer and J-beta primers. TCRdb re-analysed the 5' RACE reads in MiXCR, keeping a single row per CDR3 protein. Among about 640,000 distinct CDR3 sequences listed, approximately 59% were seen once. Sequenced sample: blood. These receptors all stem from a man aged 55 to 70 in good health.

This clonotype was counted once. The chain recombines TRBV25-1 with TRBJ2-1, with 7 positions matching TRBD1. The DNA end favors TRBJ2-7, so the J call may be wrong. CDR1 is MGHDK, CDR2 SYGVNS, per germline. The CDR3 is 15 amino acids. CDR3 loop: CASRPDRVSYNEQYF. In DNA form, the CDR3 reads TGTGCCAGCAGGCCCGACAGGGTTTCGTACAATGAGCAGTACTTC.

V and J are TRBV6-5 and TRBJ2-3; possible D gene TRBD2, 5 bases. CDR1 is MNHEY, CDR2 SVGAGI, per germline. The CDR3 spans 15 residues. V was trimmed by 4 bases and J by 3 bases, leaving 14 bases between them. The CDR3 region has the DNA TGTGCCAGCAGTTGGGATGGAGGAGAGACAGATACGCAGTATTTT. The encoded protein is CASSWDGGETDTQYF.

This clonotype has more than one count but fewer than ten. This chain joins TRBV4-1 and TRBJ1-2; possibly TRBD1 for D (6 bases). This CDR3 has 15 amino acids. V lost 3 bases and J lost 4, with 15 bases in between. Germline CDR1 and CDR2: MGHRA and YSYEKL. CDR3 in DNA: TGCGCCAGCAGCCAGCCGTCCAGGGGAGTCTATGGCTACACCTTC. It encodes CASSQPSRGVYGYTF.

This clonotype was counted between two and nine times. The rearrangement joins TRBV13 to TRBJ1-6, with 10 positions matching TRBD1. The CDR3 runs to 16 residues. Trimming took 6 bases from V and 6 from J; bases not matched to a gene: 8. In germline, CDR1 is PRHDT, CDR2 FYEKMQ (reference sequence). The CDR3 DNA reads TGTGCCAGCAGACGAAACCGGGACAGGGGTAATTCACCCCTCCACTTT. Translating it yields CASRRNRDRGNSPLHF.

For this clonotype: Compared with germline, one end of the junction differs, possibly owing to a read error. This sequence joins TRBV4-1 and TRBJ2-1; D gene ambiguous. Germline CDR1 and CDR2: MGHRA and YSYEKL. The CDR3 extends over 15 amino acids. Here the CDR3 reads CVSSQDEERDNEQFF. For the CDR3, the DNA is TGCGTCAGCAGCCAAGATGAAGAACGGGACAATGAGCAGTTCTTC.

This clonotype has only one observation. The chain carries TRBV7-9 and TRBJ2-1; D is possibly TRBD2 (6 bases). Germline-derived CDR1 and CDR2 are SEHNR and FQNEAQ (reference sequence). This CDR3 spans 12 amino acids. Deletions cut 2 bases from V and 12 bases from J, with 11 bases between. The CDR3 DNA reads TGTGCCAGCAGCTTATTGCAGGAGGGGCAGTTCTTC. This encodes CASSLLQEGQFF.

Only one count was recorded for this clonotype. The junction differs from germline at one of its ends, possibly a read error. The chain carries TRBV12-3 or TRBV12-4 and TRBJ2-3; D is unresolved. The CDR3 has 14 amino acids. DNA of the CDR3: TGTGCCAGCAGTCCCGCTACGGCCACAGATGCGCAGTATTTT. Translating gives CASSPATATDAQYF.

This chain joins TRBV20-1 and TRBJ2-3, with D possibly TRBD2 on 7 matching bases. V was cut by 4 bases and J by 2 bases, with 13 bases left in between. This CDR3 contains 14 residues. Germline V gene data show CDR1 as DFQATT and CDR2 as SNEGSKA (reference sequence). The CDR3 coding sequence is TGCAGTGCTATCGGCGGGGGCCTCACAGATACGCAGTATTTT. Translation: CSAIGGGLTDTQYF.

Here the CDR3 DNA reads TGTGCCAGCAGTGGGGCTGGACAGGGACCCTACGAGCAGTACTTC. Translated: CASSGAGQGPYEQYF. This rearrangement joins TRBV2 to TRBJ2-7, with 8 positions matching TRBD1. The germline V gene encodes CDR1 SNHLY and CDR2 FYNNEI. The length of the CDR3 is 15 residues. J lost 2 bases, V lost 4 bases, and 7 bases had no gene match.

This clonotype came up a few times. This chain uses TRBV6-5 with TRBJ2-5; D is tentatively TRBD1 or TRBD2 (6 bases each). Deletions cut 4 bases from V and 4 bases from J, with 13 bases between. Germline CDR1 MNHEY, CDR2 SVGAGI. The CDR3 is made up of 14 amino acids. The CDR3 region is CASSSREGGETQYF. The CDR3 DNA reads as TGTGCCAGCAGTTCCCGAGAGGGGGGAGAGACCCAGTACTTC.

The V call is TRBV9, the J call TRBJ2-1; 10 nucleotides align to TRBD2. This CDR3 is 17 amino acids long. J was trimmed by 7 bases and V by 1 base; bases with no gene match: 11. CDR1 and CDR2 from the germline V gene are SGDLS and YYNGEE. The CDR3 sequence is CASSVSSLAGARNEQFF. The CDR3 DNA sequence: TGTGCCAGCAGCGTATCAAGCCTAGCGGGGGCTAGGAATGAGCAGTTCTTC. The entire variable domain, with the rest obtained from reference TRBV9 and TRBJ2-1, is as follows: DSGVTQTPKHLITATGQRVTLRCSPRSGDLSVYWYQQSLDQGLQFLIQYYNGEERAKGNILERFSAQQFPDLHSELNLSSLELGDSALYFCASSVSSLAGARNEQFFGPGTRLTVL.

The sample holds many counts of this clonotype. The chain is built from TRBV4-2 and TRBJ2-5; D is ambiguous. V lost 0 bases, J lost 1 base, and 3 bases lay in between. CDR1 LGHNA and CDR2 YNFKEQ come from the germline V gene. The CDR3 spans 13 residues. The CDR3 sequence: CASSQDSQETQYF. CDR3 in DNA: TGTGCCAGCAGCCAAGACAGCCAAGAGACCCAGTACTTC.

V is TRBV20-1 and J is TRBJ1-5, with 8 bases lining up with TRBD1. V gave up 5 bases and J gave up 9 bases; unmatched junction bases: 15. The germline V gene encodes CDR1 DFQATT and CDR2 SNEGSKA (reference sequence). The CDR3 has 15 amino acids. Here the CDR3 DNA reads TGCAGTGCTTCTCAACCCACAGGGGGTATTGGGCCCCAGCATTTT. Translation: CSASQPTGGIGPQHF.

The chain recombines TRBV6-5 with TRBJ2-1, with 8 bases aligning to TRBD1. The J segment lost 9 bases and the V segment lost 3 bases, leaving 10 bases of the junction unmatched. Germline V gives CDR1 MNHEY, CDR2 SVGAGI. This CDR3 has 15 amino acids. The CDR3 loop reads CASSYYQGAGGEQFF. The CDR3 DNA reads as TGTGCCAGCAGTTATTATCAGGGGGCTGGGGGTGAGCAGTTCTTC.

The chain uses TRBV6-2 or TRBV6-3 and TRBJ2-5; 10 nucleotides match TRBD1. With 8 bases clipped from V and 13 bases from J, the junction kept 13 bases outside the gene matches. The CDR3 totals 13 residues. Germline V gives CDR1 MNHEY, CDR2 SVGEGT. The CDR3 region has the DNA TGTGCCAGCCGCCGGGACAGGGGTTACCTTCCGTACTTC. Its protein is CASRRDRGYLPYF.

J is TRBJ2-1 and V is TRBV6-5; D is uncertain. The CDR3 runs to 14 residues. The germline V and J ends were trimmed by 0 bases and 2 bases, with 5 bases remaining between them. Germline lookup yields CDR1 MNHEY and CDR2 SVGAGI. Here the CDR3 reads CASSYSTPYNEQFF. The CDR3 bases are TGTGCCAGCAGTTACTCGACACCCTACAATGAGCAGTTCTTC.

V usage is TRBV25-1 and J usage is TRBJ2-7, with 8 bases that match TRBD1. After removal of 2 bases from V and 5 bases from J, the junction contained 8 bases not matched to a gene. This CDR3 contains 15 residues. From germline, CDR1 is MGHDK and CDR2 SYGVNS. CDR3 nucleotide sequence: TGTGCCAGCAGTGAACGGGCAGGGGGCATCCACGAGCAGTACTTC. It specifies CASSERAGGIHEQYF.

The chain has TRBV3-1 and TRBJ1-4; 9 nucleotides match TRBD1. The J segment lost 8 bases and the V segment lost 4 bases, leaving 8 bases of the junction unmatched. Germline V gene data show CDR1 as LGHDT and CDR2 as YNNKEL (reference sequence). The CDR3 has 15 residues. The CDR3 DNA reads as TGTGCCAGCAGCCCGACAGGGGGGGAGCGAGAAAAACTGTTTTTT. It yields the protein CASSPTGGEREKLFF.

The CDR3 DNA reads as TGTGCCAGTAGTCAACAGGCGGGACCCTACAATGAGCAGTTCTTC. Protein: CASSQQAGPYNEQFF. This sequence joins TRBV19 and TRBJ2-1; possible D gene TRBD2, 6 bases. The CDR3 is made up of 15 amino acids. Per the germline V gene, CDR1 is LNHDA and CDR2 is SQIVND (reference sequence). V was trimmed by 5 bases and J by 2 bases, leaving 13 bases between them.

The chain recombines TRBV5-1 with TRBJ2-7, with 8 bases aligning to TRBD1. Losses at the gene ends were 4 bases for V and 3 bases for J; bases not matched to a gene: 6. CDR3 length: 14 residues. CDR1 is SGHRS, CDR2 YFSETQ, per germline. CDR3 coding DNA: TGCGCCAGCAGCGCCCGACAGGGGTACTACGAGCAGTACTTC. Protein product: CASSARQGYYEQYF.

The CDR3 is CASISPLAGSSYEQYF. In DNA, the CDR3 is TGTGCCAGCATTTCTCCGCTAGCGGGGAGCTCCTACGAGCAGTACTTC. The chain joins TRBV6-5 to TRBJ2-7; 9 nucleotides align to TRBD2. CDR3 length equals 16 residues. Germline V gene lookup returns CDR1 MNHEY and CDR2 SVGAGI. With V trimmed by 7 bases and J by 0 bases, 10 bases remained unmatched.

This sequence joins TRBV6-2 or TRBV6-3 and TRBJ2-5; 14 bases line up with TRBD2. This CDR3 spans 15 amino acids. Losses at the gene ends were 4 bases for V and 5 bases for J; bases not matched to a gene: 3. Germline V gives CDR1 MNHEY, CDR2 SVGEGT. The CDR3 bases are TGTGCCAGCAGTTTGGGACTAGCGGGAGCCGAGACCCAGTACTTC. This translates into CASSLGLAGAETQYF.

This chain connects TRBV11-2 to TRBJ2-7, with D uncertain. Trimming took 5 bases from V and 0 from J, leaving 14 bases between them. The CDR3 runs 15 residues. Germline values: CDR1 SGHAT, CDR2 FQNNGV. CDR3 in DNA: TGTGCCAGCAGCGCCACCGGGTCCCTCTCCTACGAGCAGTACTTC. Translated: CASSATGSLSYEQYF.

This clonotype showed up just a few times. The chain recombines TRBV29-1 with TRBJ2-3; D is unclear. Deletions cut 1 base from V and 4 bases from J, with 3 bases between. The CDR3 totals 11 residues. CDR1 is SQVTM and CDR2 is ANQGSEA in the germline V gene. The CDR3 region has the DNA TGCAGCGTTGAAGGGTCAGATACGCAGTATTTT. This codes for CSVEGSDTQYF.